These 21 T cell receptor beta chains were sequenced from one sample in a study of blood T cell repertoires in COVID-19. Some clones are missing from TCRdb's copy, which holds only in-frame ones; the method was immunoSEQ multiplex PCR. The data hold about 340,000 clones, with roughly 90% observed a single time. Sequencing input: peripheral blood. The source is a woman aged 65 to 85 with COVID-19, enrolled during active disease.

As to this clone: Other DNA sequences in this specimen translate into the identical CDR3. The CDR3 loop reads CASGPVNTGELFF. The CDR3 DNA reads TGTGCTAGTGGCCCGGTGAACACCGGGGAGCTGTTTTTT. V gene TRBV12-5 combines with J gene TRBJ2-2; D is ambiguous. This CDR3 is 13 amino acids long. Germline values: CDR1 LGHNT, CDR2 FRNRAP. Trimming cost V 6 bases and J 1 base, with 6 bases left between them.

This chain joins TRBV5-1 and TRBJ2-5; TRBD2 matches 11 bases. The germline gives CDR1 SGHRS, CDR2 YFSETQ. This CDR3 has 14 amino acids. Trimming at V came to 4 bases and at J to 7 bases, leaving 6 bases not matched to a gene. CDR3 region: CASSGSGGAATQYF. The CDR3 bases are TGCGCCAGCAGCGGTAGCGGGGGGGCCGCGACCCAGTACTTC. Full variable domain (outside the CDR3, taken from reference TRBV5-1 and TRBJ2-5): KAGVTQTPRYLIKTRGQQVTLSCSPISGHRSVSWYQQTPGQGLQFLFEYFSETQRNKGNFPGRFSGRQFSNSRSEMNVSTLELGDSALYLCASSGSGGAATQYFGPGTRLLVL.

This chain joins TRBV12-3 or TRBV12-4 and TRBJ2-2, with D unclear. CDR3 length: 13 residues. V was shortened by 3 bases and J by 2 bases, with 4 bases between the two germline ends. The DNA for the CDR3 is TGTGCCAGCAGTTTCAGAAACACCGGGGAGCTGTTTTTT. Its translation: CASSFRNTGELFF.

The chain combines TRBV29-1 with TRBJ1-4, with D perhaps matching TRBD1 (6 bases). V was cut by 6 bases and J by 4 bases, with 12 bases left in between. Germline CDR1 SQVTM, CDR2 ANQGSEA. The CDR3 spans 13 residues. The CDR3 DNA is TGCAGCGTGGGAGACAGGCATAATGAAAAACTGTTTTTT. Amino acid sequence: CSVGDRHNEKLFF.

This chain uses TRBV10-1 with TRBJ2-6; possibly TRBD1 for D (5 bases). CDR1 and CDR2 from the germline V gene are WNHNN and SYGVQD (reference sequence). The CDR3 has 16 residues. With 3 bases removed from V and 4 bases from J, the gap between germline ends came to 13 bases. The CDR3 loop is CASSEGRQTGANVLTF. The CDR3 DNA is TGCGCCAGCAGTGAAGGCCGACAGACCGGGGCCAACGTCCTGACTTTC.

The chain joins TRBV4-3 to TRBJ1-1; 8 positions agree with TRBD1. After removal of 5 bases from V and 0 bases from J, the junction contained 8 bases not matched to a gene. CDR3 size: 16 residues. Germline-derived CDR1 and CDR2 are LGHNA and YSLEER. CDR3 DNA sequence: TGCGCCAGCAGCGAGGGACAGGCCACGATGAACACTGAAGCTTTCTTT. Translating gives CASSEGQATMNTEAFF.

The chain couples TRBV7-9 to TRBJ1-2; D might be TRBD1 (5 bases). V lost 4 bases to trimming and J lost 8 bases, with 14 bases between them. The CDR3 sequence is 13 residues long. The germline CDR1 and CDR2 sequences are SEHNR and FQNEAQ (reference sequence). The CDR3 spells CASSSTGGGGYTF. CDR3 nucleotides: TGTGCCAGCAGCTCTACCGGGGGAGGAGGCTACACCTTC. Combining the CDR3 with reference TRBV7-9 and TRBJ1-2 gives the whole variable domain DTGVSQNPRHKITKRGQNVTFRCDPISEHNRLYWYRQTLGQGPEFLTYFQNEAQLEKSRLLSDRFSAERPKGSFSTLEIQRTEQGDSAMYLCASSSTGGGGYTFGSGTRLTVV.

The rearrangement uses TRBV29-1 and TRBJ2-5; D is unresolved. Germline assignment: CDR1 SQVTM and CDR2 ANQGSEA. CDR3 length: 12 residues. The germline V and J ends were trimmed by 4 bases and 5 bases, with 11 bases remaining between them. The CDR3 sequence: CSVVPTSETQYF. The CDR3 region has the DNA TGCAGCGTTGTACCTACGTCGGAGACCCAGTACTTC.

The chain is built from TRBV10-3 and TRBJ1-1; D is unresolved. The CDR3 consists of 12 residues. Trimming cost V 4 bases and J 3 bases, with 6 bases left between them. Germline CDR1 ENHRY, CDR2 SYGVKD. The CDR3 reads CAISADYTEAFF. The CDR3 region has the DNA TGTGCCATCAGTGCCGACTACACTGAAGCTTTCTTT.

CDR3 sequence: CASSVGLAAPGELFF. In DNA form, the CDR3 reads TGTGCCAGCAGCGTAGGACTAGCGGCCCCCGGGGAGCTGTTTTTT. V and J are TRBV9 and TRBJ2-2; 9 bases fit TRBD2. V lost 0 bases and J lost 6; bases outside the gene matches: 3. CDR3 length: 15 amino acids. Looked up from germline, CDR1 is SGDLS and CDR2 is YYNGEE. The full variable domain, its missing parts supplied by reference TRBV9 and TRBJ2-2, is DSGVTQTPKHLITATGQRVTLRCSPRSGDLSVYWYQQSLDQGLQFLIQYYNGEERAKGNILERFSAQQFPDLHSELNLSSLELGDSALYFCASSVGLAAPGELFFGEGSRLTVL.

The V gene is TRBV30, the J gene TRBJ2-1, with D maybe TRBD1 (6 bases). The V gene's germline CDR1 is GTSNPN and CDR2 SVGIG (reference sequence). Trimming pared 0 bases from V and 8 bases from J, leaving 14 bases between. The CDR3 is 14 amino acids. CDR3 bases: TGTGCCTGGAGTGTACTCGCAGCAGGGGATGAGCAGTTCTTC. This translates into CAWSVLAAGDEQFF.

This clone was detected a few times. The V gene is TRBV28, the J gene TRBJ1-1; possible D gene TRBD1, 5 bases. The V end lost 3 bases, the J end lost 1 base, and 9 bases lay between the germline ends. The germline gives CDR1 MDHEN, CDR2 SYDVKM. The CDR3 is made up of 14 amino acids. DNA of the CDR3: TGTGCCAGCAGTTTGACAGCCCCGAACACTGAAGCTTTCTTT. Translated, it gives CASSLTAPNTEAFF.

This sequence joins TRBV18 and TRBJ2-3, with 8 bases identical to TRBD2. V dropped 0 bases and J dropped 4; count of bases not matched to a gene: 12. Germline assignment: CDR1 KGHSH and CDR2 LQKENI. This CDR3 spans 18 amino acids. Here the CDR3 DNA reads TGTGCCAGCTCACCACCGGCTGGTAGCGGGGTTACGGCAGATACGCAGTATTTT. As protein: CASSPPAGSGVTADTQYF.

CDR3 in DNA: TGTGCCAGCAGCCTCCGGGACAGTCATGGCTACACCTTC. Protein sequence: CASSLRDSHGYTF. V gene TRBV3-1 (or the pseudogene TRBV3-2) combines with J gene TRBJ1-2, with 7 bases fitting TRBD1. After removal of 4 bases from V and 6 bases from J, the junction contained 5 bases not matched to a gene. The CDR3 is 13 residues long. CDR1 and CDR2 (germline): LGHDT, YNNKEL (reference sequence).

The gene calls are TRBV5-1 and TRBJ1-1; TRBD1 aligns across 8 bases. The V segment lost 2 bases and the J segment 6 bases; nucleotides outside the gene matches: 6. Germline V gene lookup returns CDR1 SGHRS and CDR2 YFSETQ. The CDR3 sequence is 14 residues long. CDR3 sequence (DNA): TGCGCCAGCAGCTTAACAGGACAGGGCCCTGAAGCTTTCTTT. Residues: CASSLTGQGPEAFF.

J is TRBJ1-1 and V is TRBV4-1, with 8 bases lining up with TRBD1. CDR3 size: 15 residues. Germline V gene lookup returns CDR1 MGHRA and CDR2 YSYEKL. Trimming removed 1 base from V and 5 bases from J; junction bases left unmatched: 6. The CDR3 region is CASSQAQGVGTEAFF. The CDR3 bases are TGCGCCAGCAGCCAAGCACAGGGGGTAGGAACTGAAGCTTTCTTT.

The chain uses TRBV19 and TRBJ1-5; D is ambiguous. Germline V CDR1 and CDR2: LNHDA, SQIVND (reference sequence). The CDR3 has 15 amino acids. With 3 bases removed from V and 0 bases from J, the gap between germline ends came to 9 bases. Written as DNA, the CDR3 is TGTGCCAGTAGTATTTTTATCTATAGCAATCAGCCCCAGCATTTT. Translated, it gives CASSIFIYSNQPQHF.

The chain is built from TRBV14 and TRBJ2-7, with D tentatively TRBD1 (6 bases). The germline V gene has CDR1 SGHDN and CDR2 FVKESK. The CDR3 covers 16 residues. The V gene lost 1 base and the J gene lost 6 bases, with 19 bases spanning the gap. CDR3 sequence (DNA): TGTGCCAGCAGCCAAGGGTTGGATAGGGGGTTCGGCGAGCAGTACTTC. This sequence encodes CASSQGLDRGFGEQYF.

The chain combines TRBV7-2 with TRBJ2-1; tentative D call: TRBD2 (5 bases). The CDR3 loop spans 12 amino acids. V lost 0 bases to trimming and J lost 10 bases, with 7 bases between them. Germline V gives CDR1 SGHTA, CDR2 FQGNSA. In nucleotides, the CDR3 is TGTGCCAGCAGCTTAGCGGGGAGCGAGCAGTTCTTC. Translating gives CASSLAGSEQFF.

The V gene is TRBV3-1 (or the pseudogene TRBV3-2), the J gene TRBJ1-2; 7 bases are a match to TRBD1. Germline values: CDR1 LGHDT, CDR2 YNNKEL (reference sequence). J gave up 7 bases and V 4 bases, and 15 bases lay outside the gene matches. The length of the CDR3 is 16 residues. CDR3 residues: CASSLGTARSHGGYTF. CDR3 nucleotides: TGTGCCAGCAGCCTCGGGACAGCCCGATCCCACGGTGGCTACACCTTC.

This clone came up a few times. The genes are TRBV19 and TRBJ2-1; the match to TRBD2 covers 7 bases. The CDR3 length is 16 residues. From germline, CDR1 is LNHDA and CDR2 SQIVND (reference sequence). Trimming removed 4 bases from V and 6 bases from J; junction bases left unmatched: 12. CDR3 sequence reads: CASSRSGGSSLNEQFF. The DNA for the CDR3 is TGTGCCAGTAGTAGGTCGGGGGGTTCGTCCCTCAATGAGCAGTTCTTC. Full variable domain (outside the CDR3, taken from reference TRBV19 and TRBJ2-1): DGGITQSPKYLFRKEGQNVTLSCEQNLNHDAMYWYRQDPGQGLRLIYYSQIVNDFQKGDIAEGYSVSREKKESFPLTVTSAQKNPTAFYLCASSRSGGSSLNEQFFGPGTRLTVL.